This passage covers 14 T cell receptor beta chains from one sample sequenced in a study of blood T cell repertoires in COVID-19 (dated by TCRdb to about 2020). The library was prepared using the immunoSEQ multiplex PCR assay. TCRdb stores this immuneACCESS table with in-frame sequences only. Part of the clones is absent; in the studies checked, under half of the shortfall reflects unresolved V genes, and no reason is known for the rest. The sample yields a few hundred thousand clones; approximately 89% were counted once. Of the sample, under 15% falls within the top ten clones. The source material was peripheral blood. All receptors derive from an older woman with acute or convalescent COVID-19.

The chain couples TRBV9 to TRBJ2-3; possibly TRBD2 for D (6 bases). Germline CDR1 reads SGDLS; CDR2 reads YYNGEE. V lost 0 bases and J 4 bases, leaving 12 bases between the germline ends. The CDR3 spans 15 residues. In DNA, the CDR3 is TGTGCCAGCAGCGTAGAGGGGCGGGAATCAGATACGCAGTATTTT. The encoded protein is CASSVEGRESDTQYF. The full variable domain, completed using reference TRBV9 and TRBJ2-3, is DSGVTQTPKHLITATGQRVTLRCSPRSGDLSVYWYQQSLDQGLQFLIQYYNGEERAKGNILERFSAQQFPDLHSELNLSSLELGDSALYFCASSVEGRESDTQYFGPGTRLTVL.

DNA for the CDR3: TGTGCCATCAGACAGGGGGCGGGCGAGCAGTACTTC. Its protein product is CAIRQGAGEQYF. The chain has TRBV6-5 and TRBJ2-7, with 10 bases fitting TRBD1. Germline assignment: CDR1 MNHEY and CDR2 SVGAGI. The CDR3 is made up of 12 amino acids. The junction had 6 bases not matched to a gene; V was cut back by 10 bases and J by 6 bases.

This chain joins TRBV28 and TRBJ1-1; 10 nucleotides match TRBD1. From germline, CDR1 is MDHEN and CDR2 SYDVKM. The V gene end was trimmed by 5 bases and the J gene end by 4 bases; junction bases not matched to a gene: 4. The CDR3 covers 14 residues. CDR3 in amino acids: CASSQRTGGTEAFF. The CDR3 coding sequence is TGTGCCAGCAGTCAAAGGACAGGGGGCACTGAAGCTTTCTTT.

The chain joins TRBV24-1 to TRBJ2-1; no definite D call. The CDR3 is made up of 13 amino acids. Between the trimmed V and J ends, which lost 8 bases and 0 bases, there was a span of 7 bases. Germline V CDR1 and CDR2: KGHDR, SFDVKD. The CDR3 is CATISSSYNEQFF. The CDR3 region has the DNA TGTGCCACCATCTCGAGCTCCTACAATGAGCAGTTCTTC.

V and J are TRBV19 and TRBJ2-6; D ambiguous. Germline V lookup: CDR1 LNHDA, CDR2 SQIVND (reference sequence). This CDR3 is built from 14 residues. The V gene lost 6 bases and the J gene lost 1 base, with 7 bases spanning the gap. This CDR3 reads CASSLKSGANVLTF. CDR3 DNA sequence: TGTGCCAGTAGCCTAAAGTCTGGGGCCAACGTCCTGACTTTC.

V usage is TRBV19 and J usage is TRBJ1-1; tentatively, D is TRBD1 (5 bases). Looked up from germline, CDR1 is LNHDA and CDR2 is SQIVND (reference sequence). This CDR3 region has 13 residues. V shed 3 bases and J shed 8 bases, with 13 bases lying between them. CDR3 residues: CASSMVRAREAFF. The CDR3 DNA reads TGTGCCAGTAGTATGGTCAGGGCACGGGAAGCTTTCTTT. The whole variable domain, remainder taken from reference TRBV19 and TRBJ1-1, is DGGITQSPKYLFRKEGQNVTLSCEQNLNHDAMYWYRQDPGQGLRLIYYSQIVNDFQKGDIAEGYSVSREKKESFPLTVTSAQKNPTAFYLCASSMVRAREAFFGQGTRLTVV.

V gene TRBV19 combines with J gene TRBJ2-6, with D perhaps TRBD2 (5 bases). This CDR3 has 17 residues. The V end lost 3 bases, the J end lost 1 base, and 13 bases lay between the germline ends. The V gene's germline CDR1 is LNHDA and CDR2 SQIVND (reference sequence). CDR3 region: CASSMGTGLSGANVLTF. The CDR3 DNA reads as TGTGCCAGTAGTATGGGTACGGGGTTATCTGGGGCCAACGTCCTGACTTTC.

V and J are TRBV5-1 and TRBJ2-2; the match to TRBD2 covers 11 bases. This CDR3 is built from 15 residues. The germline CDR1 and CDR2 sequences are SGHRS and YFSETQ. The V segment lost 4 bases and the J segment 7 bases; nucleotides outside the gene matches: 6. The CDR3: CASSERGLAVGELFF. DNA of the CDR3: TGCGCCAGCAGCGAAAGGGGACTAGCGGTCGGGGAGCTGTTTTTT.

This clone came up once. The chain joins TRBV3-1 (or the pseudogene TRBV3-2) to TRBJ1-4, with 8 bases aligning to TRBD1. The CDR3 is 17 residues long. With V trimmed by 1 base and J by 3 bases, 7 bases remained unmatched. Per germline, CDR1 LGHDT and CDR2 YNNKEL (reference sequence). The CDR3 reads CASSQGGRGLSNEKLFF. CDR3 nucleotide sequence: TGTGCCAGCAGCCAAGGCGGCAGGGGGCTATCTAATGAAAAACTGTTTTTT.

In regard to this clone: This CDR3 is also generated by other DNA sequences in the sample. CDR3 nucleotide sequence: TGTGCCAGCAGCTTAGACAGAAATGAAAAACTGTTTTTT. This gives the protein CASSLDRNEKLFF. The chain joins TRBV7-6 to TRBJ1-4; D remains ambiguous. Germline-derived CDR1 and CDR2 are SGHVS and FNYEAQ. The length of the CDR3 is 13 residues. V dropped 1 base and J dropped 5 bases, with 5 bases sitting between them.

This sequence joins TRBV28 and TRBJ1-1; TRBD1 is a possible D gene (6 bases). Germline CDR1 and CDR2: MDHEN and SYDVKM. This CDR3 is 14 amino acids long. Between the trimmed V and J ends, which lost 7 bases and 1 base, there was a span of 13 bases. The CDR3 sequence: CASTSAGENTEAFF. The DNA for the CDR3 is TGTGCCAGCACCTCGGCAGGGGAGAACACTGAAGCTTTCTTT.

The chain has TRBV2 and TRBJ1-3; the D gene is possibly TRBD1 (5 bases). The V and J ends lost 0 bases and 9 bases respectively, with 9 bases between them. This CDR3 has 13 amino acids. Germline V lookup: CDR1 SNHLY, CDR2 FYNNEI. CDR3 residues: CASSEAPGGTIYF. The CDR3 DNA is TGTGCCAGCAGTGAAGCCCCCGGGGGCACCATATATTTT.

The rearrangement links TRBV28 to TRBJ2-7, with D hard to call. Germline-derived CDR1 and CDR2 are MDHEN and SYDVKM. The V end lost 8 bases, the J end lost 3 bases, and 11 bases lay between the germline ends. The CDR3 spans 12 residues. CDR3 region: CASHAADYEQYF. Written as DNA, the CDR3 is TGTGCCAGCCATGCGGCAGACTACGAGCAGTACTTC.

This clone was observed a few times. The chain carries TRBV6-1 and TRBJ1-5; a possible D gene is TRBD1 (6 bases). Germline CDR1 reads MNHNS; CDR2 reads SASEGT. V gave up 4 bases and J gave up 0 bases, with 19 bases separating them. This CDR3 is 18 amino acids long. The chain's CDR3 is CASSVQGRVRYSNQPQHF. As DNA, the CDR3 is TGTGCCAGCAGTGTACAGGGTCGTGTGCGGTATAGCAATCAGCCCCAGCATTTT.